The 24 T cell receptor beta chains presented below share a single source sample, sequenced in a study of T cells in Graves' hyperthyroidism and ophthalmopathy. Amplification of TCR beta CDR3 regions used RNA as the template. The HTBI set primed first-round TCR CDR3 RT-PCR. TCRdb recomputed calls from the multiplex PCR reads with MiXCR, one row per CDR3 protein. The table has about 350,000 distinct CDR3 sequences, approximately 17% seen once; the top ten hold around a third. The sample taken for sequencing was blood. These receptors all stem from a woman in her 30s with Graves' hyperthyroidism that later progressed to Graves' ophthalmopathy.

This clonotype was detected ten times or more. The chain is built from TRBV27 and TRBJ1-5; TRBD1 matches at 7 bases. The V gene's germline CDR1 is MNHEY and CDR2 SMNVEV (reference sequence). This CDR3 comprises 14 residues. V trimming: 5 bases; J trimming: 4 bases; junction bases outside the gene matches: 5. CDR3: CASSPGQINQPQHF. The CDR3 DNA reads as TGTGCCAGCAGTCCGGGACAGATAAATCAGCCCCAGCATTTT.

This clonotype was counted at least ten times. The chain is built from TRBV28 and TRBJ2-3; 9 bases align to TRBD1. Losses at the gene ends were 1 base for V and 2 bases for J; bases not matched to a gene: 4. CDR1 and CDR2 (germline): MDHEN, SYDVKM. The CDR3 sequence is 16 residues long. CDR3 loop: CASSLFNRGPTDTQYF. CDR3 nucleotide sequence: TGTGCCAGCAGTTTATTCAACAGGGGGCCCACAGATACGCAGTATTTT.

This clonotype was seen ten or more times. This chain connects TRBV3-1 to TRBJ2-7; D perhaps matches TRBD1 (5 bases). Between the trimmed V and J ends, which lost 8 bases and 1 base, there was a span of 15 bases. The CDR3 contains 14 residues. Per germline, CDR1 LGHDT and CDR2 YNNKEL (reference sequence). The CDR3 sequence is CASRPTDSSYEQYF. CDR3 DNA sequence: TGTGCCAGCCGTCCGACAGATTCGTCCTACGAGCAGTACTTC.

This clonotype occurred many times. The chain carries TRBV2 and TRBJ1-1; D is undetermined. Germline CDR1 SNHLY, CDR2 FYNNEI. V lost 7 bases, J lost 0 bases, and 3 bases lay in between. The CDR3 length is 11 residues. CDR3 sequence reads: CASTVNTEAFF. The CDR3 region has the DNA TGTGCCAGCACGGTGAACACTGAAGCTTTCTTT.

This clonotype was observed at least ten times. The CDR3 sequence: CASTLGRVDYGYTF. CDR3 in DNA: TGTGCCAGTACCCTAGGCAGGGTGGACTATGGCTACACCTTC. The V gene is TRBV19, the J gene TRBJ1-2; maybe TRBD1 (5 bases). The CDR3 is 14 residues long. Trimming left V 7 bases short and J 3 bases short, with 15 bases between. CDR1 LNHDA and CDR2 SQIVND come from the germline V gene (reference sequence).

This clonotype was seen a single time. Possible read error: a much larger clone is one base away. The gene calls are TRBV24-1 and TRBJ2-1; TRBD1 is a possible D gene (6 bases). The V gene's germline CDR1 is KGHDR and CDR2 SFDVKD. The CDR3 is 16 residues long. Here the CDR3 reads CATSDSRGDSYSEQFF. CDR3 coding DNA: TGTGCCACCAGTGATTCCAGGGGCGACTCCTACAGTGAGCAGTTCTTC.

This clonotype was found a few times. This chain joins TRBV7-9 and TRBJ2-7, with TRBD1 matching 11 bases. Germline V gene sequence: CDR1 SEHNR, CDR2 FQNEAQ (reference sequence). The CDR3 spans 16 residues. With 5 bases clipped from V and 0 bases from J, the junction kept 6 bases outside the gene matches. DNA for the CDR3: TGTGCCAGCAGCACATGGGACAGGGGGGACTCCTACGAGCAGTACTTC. Its protein is CASSTWDRGDSYEQYF.

This clonotype was seen ten or more times. The chain employs TRBV24-1 and TRBJ2-1; 7 bases fit TRBD1. V trimming: 4 bases; J trimming: 5 bases; junction bases outside the gene matches: 10. This CDR3 is built from 16 residues. Germline CDR1 KGHDR, CDR2 SFDVKD. CDR3: CATSDLDRVGNNEQFF. The CDR3 DNA reads TGTGCCACCAGTGACCTTGACAGGGTAGGAAACAATGAGCAGTTCTTC.

In this sample, this clonotype turned up a few times. A read error is possible here, since a much larger clone lies one base away. The J gene is TRBJ2-5, the V gene TRBV27; D is ambiguous. Trimming removed 5 bases at V and 8 bases at J, with 12 bases between. This CDR3 is built from 12 residues. The germline gives CDR1 MNHEY, CDR2 SMNVEV (reference sequence). CDR3 sequence: CASSGDRRTQYF. As DNA, the CDR3 is TGTGCCAGCAGTGGGGATAGGAGAACCCAGTACTTC.

This clonotype was observed a few times. Possible read error: a much larger clone is one base away. This chain connects TRBV2 to TRBJ2-3, with D possibly called TRBD1 or TRBD2 (5 bases each). The CDR3 extends over 18 amino acids. Germline loops: CDR1 SNHLY, CDR2 FYNNEI. Trimming left V 1 base short and J 2 bases short, with 19 bases between. Written as DNA, the CDR3 is TGTGCCAGCAGTGAAGATTTTAGGGGAGCGGAAGACACAGATACGCAGTATTTT. It yields the protein CASSEDFRGAEDTDTQYF. The variable domain in full, completed from reference TRBV2 and TRBJ2-3, reads EPEVTQTPSHQVTQMGQEVILRCVPISNHLYFYWYRQILGQKVEFLVSFYNNEISEKSEIFDDQFSVERPDGSNFTLKIRSTKLEDSAMYFCASSEDFRGAEDTDTQYFGPGTRLTVL.

Comment on this clonotype: At one end the junction does not follow the germline gene, possibly because of a read error. The chain recombines TRBV19 with TRBJ2-1; 8 bases are a match to TRBD2. The CDR3 covers 16 residues. CDR1 is LNHDA, CDR2 SQIVND, per germline (reference sequence). The CDR3 is CDSTRSGGYTYNEQFF. In DNA, the CDR3 is TGTGACAGTACCCGGAGCGGGGGTTACACCTACAATGAGCAGTTCTTC.

This clonotype was seen at least ten times. The chain employs TRBV5-1 and TRBJ2-5; D unresolved. Germline CDR1 SGHRS, CDR2 YFSETQ. The CDR3 is made up of 14 amino acids. Between the trimmed V and J ends, which lost 0 bases and 0 bases, there was a span of 6 bases. CDR3 protein: CASSLDDYQETQYF. As DNA, the CDR3 is TGCGCCAGCAGCTTGGACGACTACCAAGAGACCCAGTACTTC. The complete variable domain, with remaining parts taken from reference TRBV5-1 and TRBJ2-5, reads KAGVTQTPRYLIKTRGQQVTLSCSPISGHRSVSWYQQTPGQGLQFLFEYFSETQRNKGNFPGRFSGRQFSNSRSEMNVSTLELGDSALYLCASSLDDYQETQYFGPGTRLLVL.

This clonotype has ten or more counts. V and J are TRBV11-2 and TRBJ2-2; unclear D gene. Trimming removed 5 bases from V and 4 bases from J, with 11 bases in between. The CDR3 is 14 amino acids. CDR1 is SGHAT, CDR2 FQNNGV, per germline. CDR3 in amino acids: CASSRAPGTGELFF. The DNA for the CDR3 is TGTGCCAGCAGCCGGGCCCCAGGCACCGGGGAGCTGTTTTTT.

This clonotype was observed at least ten times. The gene calls are TRBV6-1 and TRBJ1-1; no firm D call. This CDR3 has 16 amino acids. Trimming took off 6 bases at V and 1 base at J, with 18 bases between the two ends. CDR1 MNHNS and CDR2 SASEGT come from the germline V gene. CDR3 in DNA: TGTGCCAGCAGCCCGGGAGGAGGGAGAGGGAACACTGAAGCTTTCTTT. Translation gives CASSPGGGRGNTEAFF.

This clonotype was seen only a few times. J is TRBJ1-1 and V is TRBV20-1; D not resolved. V lost 6 bases, J lost 8 bases, and 10 bases lay in between. This CDR3 contains 10 residues. CDR1 and CDR2 from the germline V gene are DFQATT and SNEGSKA (reference sequence). CDR3 amino acids: CSAEDGEAFF. The DNA for the CDR3 is TGCAGTGCCGAGGACGGCGAAGCTTTCTTT.

This clonotype was recorded many times. The chain joins TRBV2 to TRBJ2-1, with 8 bases aligning to TRBD2. With V trimmed by 2 bases and J by 3 bases, 3 bases remained unmatched. The germline CDR1 and CDR2 sequences are SNHLY and FYNNEI. The CDR3 has 15 residues. The CDR3 region is CASSESGSIYNEQFF. The CDR3 DNA is TGTGCCAGCAGTGAAAGCGGGAGTATCTACAATGAGCAGTTCTTC.

This clonotype has more than one count but fewer than ten. This chain links TRBV20-1 with TRBJ2-3; TRBD2 matches at 12 bases. Per the germline V gene, CDR1 is DFQATT and CDR2 is SNEGSKA (reference sequence). This CDR3 comprises 20 residues. With V trimmed by 1 base and J by 2 bases, 16 bases remained unmatched. For the CDR3, the DNA is TGCAGTGCTAGAGGACGACTGGGAGTAGGACTAGCGGGGCACACAGATACGCAGTATTTT. Amino acid sequence: CSARGRLGVGLAGHTDTQYF.

This clonotype was counted ten times or more. The chain has TRBV12-3 or TRBV12-4 and TRBJ1-5, with TRBD1 as a possible D gene (5 bases). Trimming stripped 6 bases from V and 3 bases from J, with 9 bases between. The length of the CDR3 is 13 residues. CDR3 protein: CASRRQNNQPQHF. The CDR3 nucleotides are TGTGCCAGCAGAAGACAGAACAATCAGCCCCAGCATTTT.

This rearrangement joins TRBV20-1 to TRBJ2-1; possibly TRBD2 for D (6 bases). The V gene lost 6 bases and the J gene lost 2 bases, with 17 bases spanning the gap. The CDR3 covers 15 residues. Germline CDR1 and CDR2: DFQATT and SNEGSKA (reference sequence). The CDR3 DNA follows: TGCAGTGCCAACCCCCGGGACTCGGCCTACAATGAGCAGTTCTTC. This codes for CSANPRDSAYNEQFF.

This clonotype was seen many times. V gene TRBV20-1 combines with J gene TRBJ2-1, with TRBD2 identical over 15 bases. Germline trimming cut 2 bases from V and 2 bases from J; bases unmatched to any gene: 13. The CDR3 contains 20 residues. The germline CDR1 and CDR2 sequences are DFQATT and SNEGSKA (reference sequence). In nucleotides, the CDR3 is TGCAGTGCTAGACAATTGGTAGGACTAGCGGGAGGGTCTGCCTACAATGAGCAGTTCTTC. Its protein product is CSARQLVGLAGGSAYNEQFF.

This clonotype was detected only a few times. A much larger clone sits a single nucleotide away, making a read error possible. The rearrangement links TRBV12-3 or TRBV12-4 to TRBJ2-3; 8 positions agree with TRBD2. This CDR3 is built from 14 residues. Germline trimming cut 3 bases from V and 8 bases from J; bases unmatched to any gene: 7. CDR3 sequence reads: CASSFSGMGGTQYF. CDR3 bases: TGTGCCAGCAGTTTTAGCGGGATGGGGGGTACGCAGTATTTT.

Only a few counts were recorded for this clonotype. J is TRBJ2-7 and V is TRBV27; D perhaps matches TRBD2 (5 bases). The V end was cut by 3 bases, the J end by 5 bases, with 23 bases between. The germline gives CDR1 MNHEY, CDR2 SMNVEV (reference sequence). The CDR3 extends over 17 amino acids. The CDR3 here is CASSLSGWSLVRDEQYF. CDR3 nucleotides: TGTGCCAGCAGTTTGTCGGGGTGGTCTTTGGTGCGGGACGAGCAGTACTTC.

This CDR3 reads CASSRQGAGEETQYF. CDR3 bases: TGTGCCAGCAGCCGCCAGGGGGCGGGAGAAGAGACCCAGTACTTC. The V and J genes are TRBV11-1 and TRBJ2-5; a weak D match, TRBD1 (8 bases). With 5 bases removed from V and 3 bases from J, the gap between germline ends came to 16 bases. This CDR3 comprises 15 residues. Germline V gene lookup returns CDR1 SGHAT and CDR2 FQDESV (reference sequence).

V is TRBV4-1 and J is TRBJ2-4; TRBD2 aligns across 8 bases. This CDR3 is 19 amino acids long. After removal of 3 bases from V and 0 bases from J, the junction contained 13 bases not matched to a gene. Germline lookup yields CDR1 MGHRA and CDR2 YSYEKL. CDR3 nucleotides: TGCGCCAGCAGCCAGCGGCAGCGGGAGAAGGGAATAGCCAAAAACATTCAGTACTTC. The encoded protein is CASSQRQREKGIAKNIQYF.